This TCR beta chain was found in a study of early T cells in non-severe SARS-CoV-2 infection. For the study at large: Sequencing was performed on bulk RNA from unsorted whole blood, leaving chains unpaired.

TCRdb fed the 5' RACE reads into MiXCR, producing one record per CDR3 protein. The table shows tens of thousands of distinct CDR3 sequences, with roughly an eighth occurring only once. This clonotype was observed at least ten times. The CDR3 is 17 amino acids. The ends were cut back, 0 bases at V and 6 bases at J, with 19 bases in the middle. Looked up from germline, CDR1 is SGHAT and CDR2 is FQNNGV. Sequencing was carried out using whole blood. The chain combines TRBV11-2 with TRBJ2-3; tentative D call: TRBD2 (6 bases). The sequence derives from an adult who was a healthcare worker with PCR-confirmed SARS-CoV-2 infection or an uninfected control (not recorded which). Here the CDR3 reads CASSLEWGGTATDTQYF. CDR3 DNA: TGTGCCAGCAGCTTAGAATGGGGCGGGACGGCGACTGATACGCAGTATTTT. Supplemented by reference TRBV11-2 and TRBJ2-3, the full variable domain reads EAGVAQSPRYKIIEKRQSVAFWCNPISGHATLYWYQQILGQGPKLLIQFQNNGVVDDSQLPKDRFSAERLKGVDSTLKIQPAKLEDSAVYLCASSLEWGGTATDTQYFGPGTRLTVL.